This entry describes one TCR beta chain. Original analysis: Nucleated cell counts were estimated from reference gene primer amplification. TCRdb's table, derived via immunoSEQ multiplex PCR, lists solely in-frame clones and lacks some. V and J calls plus clone size are reproduced from that table; the DNA served to infer D and trimming. Among under 50,000 clones listed, 70% to 90% were seen once. This record comes from a study of blood T cell repertoires in COVID-19. Turning to the study itself: The United States, Italy and Spain supplied acute and convalescent COVID-19 samples. The analysed material was cDNA or gDNA that came from T cells, B-cell-depleted T cells, or PBMCs.

Trimming took 1 base from V and 5 from J, leaving 18 bases between them. CDR1 and CDR2 (germline): SGHNT, YENEEA. The CDR3 has 16 residues. This sequence originates from a man between 65 and 85 years old with active COVID-19. The chain combines TRBV11-3 with TRBJ2-7; possible D gene TRBD2, 6 bases. Sample: peripheral blood. CDR3 sequence: CASSLGAVRGTHEQYF. CDR3 in DNA: TGTGCCAGCAGCTTAGGGGCCGTCCGGGGGACGCACGAGCAGTACTTC.